The T cell receptor (beta chain) described here comes from a study of T cells expressing NK-cell markers. Overall study context: Seven HCMV-seropositive donors and one seronegative donor made up the eight sequenced donors. Study-wide points: No clear determination of HCMV specificity was made for expanded NKG2C+ T cell clones.

TCRdb reprocessed the 5' RACE reads; each CDR3 protein has one entry and no DNA is given. Its clone listing holds about 400,000 distinct CDR3 sequences. This CDR3 is built from 14 residues. Germline lookup yields CDR1 SGHVS and CDR2 FQNEAQ. Of note for this clonotype: Its antigen remains unknown.

The TCR sequence derives from a woman between 45 and 60 years old in good health. Sequenced: blood T cells: a sorted CD56 or NKG2C T cell subset, CD4+ or CD8+ T cells, or bulk PBMC T cells (not recorded which). The chain recombines TRBV7-8 with TRBJ2-1. The CDR3 loop reads CASSLIPSLNEQFF.